This entry features one T cell receptor beta chain sequence. V shed 6 bases, J shed 1 base, and the junction held 4 bases outside the gene matches. CDR1 is PRHDT and CDR2 is FYEKMQ in the germline V gene (reference sequence). There are 16 residues in the CDR3. This table comes from immunoSEQ multiplex PCR, and its TCRdb copy is limited to in-frame clones, with some not included. The sample gives some 220,000 clones, about 90% of which show up once; over 3% is in the top ten. This sample is part of a study of blood T cell repertoires in COVID-19. Study-level background: Two consecutive negative NP/OP PCR tests, clearance, or resolved symptoms defined Cohort 3 recovery.

Assignment of participants to cohorts was predicated upon participant-reported clinical history. The TCR was taken from a woman in her forties or fifties in a cohort exposed to, infected with or recovered from COVID-19 (not recorded which). This sequence joins TRBV13 and TRBJ1-3; TRBD1 matches 12 bases. The source material was PBMCs or T cells enriched from blood (not recorded which). This chain's CDR3 is CASRGQGAPSGNTIYF. The DNA for the CDR3 is TGTGCCAGCAGGGGACAGGGGGCGCCATCTGGAAACACCATATATTTT.